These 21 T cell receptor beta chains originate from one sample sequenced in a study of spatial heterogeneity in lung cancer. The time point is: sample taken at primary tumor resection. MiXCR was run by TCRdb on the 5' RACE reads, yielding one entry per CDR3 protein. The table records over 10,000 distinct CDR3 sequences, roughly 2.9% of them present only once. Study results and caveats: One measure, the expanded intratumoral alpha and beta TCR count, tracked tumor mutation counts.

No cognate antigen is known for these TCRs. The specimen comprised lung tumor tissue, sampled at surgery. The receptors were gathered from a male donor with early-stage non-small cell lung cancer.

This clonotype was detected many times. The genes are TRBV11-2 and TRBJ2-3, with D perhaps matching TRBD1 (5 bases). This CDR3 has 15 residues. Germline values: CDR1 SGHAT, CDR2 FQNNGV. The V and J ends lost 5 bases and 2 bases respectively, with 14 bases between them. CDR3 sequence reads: CASSRQILNTDTQYF. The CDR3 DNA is TGTGCCAGCAGCCGACAGATATTAAACACAGATACGCAGTATTTT.

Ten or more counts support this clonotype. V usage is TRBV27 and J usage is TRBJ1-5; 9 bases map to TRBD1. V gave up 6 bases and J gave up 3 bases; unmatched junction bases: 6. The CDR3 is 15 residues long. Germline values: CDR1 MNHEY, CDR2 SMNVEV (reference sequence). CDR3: CASRPWTGVNQPQHF. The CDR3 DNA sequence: TGTGCCAGCAGACCCTGGACAGGGGTCAATCAGCCCCAGCATTTT.

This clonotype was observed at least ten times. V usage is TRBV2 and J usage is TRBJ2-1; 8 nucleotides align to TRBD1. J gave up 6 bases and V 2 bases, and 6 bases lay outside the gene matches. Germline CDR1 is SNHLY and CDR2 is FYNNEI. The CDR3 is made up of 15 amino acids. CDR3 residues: CASSERQGMGNEQFF. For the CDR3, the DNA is TGTGCCAGCAGTGAAAGACAGGGGATGGGCAATGAGCAGTTCTTC.

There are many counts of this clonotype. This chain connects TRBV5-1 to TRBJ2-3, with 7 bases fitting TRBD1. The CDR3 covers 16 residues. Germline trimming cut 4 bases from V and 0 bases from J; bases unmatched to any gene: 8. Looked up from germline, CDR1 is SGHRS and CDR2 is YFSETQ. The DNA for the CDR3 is TGCGCCAGCAGCCCCCCGAGGACAGGCAGCACAGATACGCAGTATTTT. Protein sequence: CASSPPRTGSTDTQYF.

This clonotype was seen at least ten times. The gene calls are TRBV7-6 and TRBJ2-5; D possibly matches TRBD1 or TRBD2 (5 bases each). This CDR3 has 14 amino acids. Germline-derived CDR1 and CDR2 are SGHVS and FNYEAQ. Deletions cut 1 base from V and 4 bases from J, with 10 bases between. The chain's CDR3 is CASSLVGVRETQYF. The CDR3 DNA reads TGTGCCAGCAGCTTAGTGGGGGTCCGAGAGACCCAGTACTTC.

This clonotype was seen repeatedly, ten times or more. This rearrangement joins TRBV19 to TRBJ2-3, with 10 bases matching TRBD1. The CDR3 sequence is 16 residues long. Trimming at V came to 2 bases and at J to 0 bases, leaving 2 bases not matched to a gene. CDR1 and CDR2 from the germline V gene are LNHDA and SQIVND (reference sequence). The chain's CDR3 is CASSIWTGGSTDTQYF. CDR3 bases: TGTGCCAGTAGTATATGGACAGGGGGAAGCACAGATACGCAGTATTTT.

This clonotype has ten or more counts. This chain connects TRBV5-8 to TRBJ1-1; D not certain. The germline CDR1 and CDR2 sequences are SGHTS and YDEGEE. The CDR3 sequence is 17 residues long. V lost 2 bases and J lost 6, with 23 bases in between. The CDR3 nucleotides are TGTGCCAGCAGCTTTCTTACCCCCCGACGGCGCATCGCTGAAGCTTTCTTT. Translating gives CASSFLTPRRRIAEAFF.

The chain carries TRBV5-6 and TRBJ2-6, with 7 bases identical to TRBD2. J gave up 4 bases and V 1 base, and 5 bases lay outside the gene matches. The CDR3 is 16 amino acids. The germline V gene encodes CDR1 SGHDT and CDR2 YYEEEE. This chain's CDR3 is CASSLSRGVGANVLTF. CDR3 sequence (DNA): TGTGCCAGCAGCTTGTCACGGGGGGTAGGGGCCAACGTCCTGACTTTC.

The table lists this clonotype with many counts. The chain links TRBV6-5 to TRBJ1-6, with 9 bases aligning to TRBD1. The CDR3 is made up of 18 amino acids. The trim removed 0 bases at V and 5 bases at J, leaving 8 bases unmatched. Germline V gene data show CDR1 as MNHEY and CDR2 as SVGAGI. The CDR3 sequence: CASSYSTPGQGDNSPLHF. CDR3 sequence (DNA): TGTGCCAGCAGTTACTCGACACCGGGACAGGGCGATAATTCACCCCTCCACTTT.

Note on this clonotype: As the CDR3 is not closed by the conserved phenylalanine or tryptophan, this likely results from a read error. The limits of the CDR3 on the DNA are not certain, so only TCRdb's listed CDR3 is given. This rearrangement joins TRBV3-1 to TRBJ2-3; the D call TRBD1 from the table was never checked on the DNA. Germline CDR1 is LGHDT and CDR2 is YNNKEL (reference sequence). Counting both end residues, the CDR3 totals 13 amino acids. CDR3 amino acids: CERRGKGGRTQEG.

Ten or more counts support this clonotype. The CDR3 bases are TGTGCCAGCAGTTACCATGACAGGGCACTCCAGCCCCAGCATTTT. It encodes CASSYHDRALQPQHF. This chain uses TRBV6-2 or TRBV6-3 with TRBJ1-5; TRBD1 matches 7 bases. The CDR3 has 15 residues. Germline V gives CDR1 MNHEY, CDR2 SVGEGT. V lost 2 bases, J lost 7 bases, and 8 bases stayed unmatched.

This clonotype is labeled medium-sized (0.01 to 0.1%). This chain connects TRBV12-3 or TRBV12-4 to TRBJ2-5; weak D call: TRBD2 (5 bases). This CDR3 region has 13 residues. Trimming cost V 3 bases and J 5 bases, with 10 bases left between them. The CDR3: CASSFSGIETQYF. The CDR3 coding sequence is TGTGCCAGCAGTTTTTCGGGGATCGAGACCCAGTACTTC.

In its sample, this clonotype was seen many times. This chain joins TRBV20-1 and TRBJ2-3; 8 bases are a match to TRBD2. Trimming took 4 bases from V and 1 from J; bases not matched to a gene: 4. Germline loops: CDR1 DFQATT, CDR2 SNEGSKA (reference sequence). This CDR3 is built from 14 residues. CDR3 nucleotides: TGCAGTGCTATCGGGACTAGTGGCACAGATACGCAGTATTTT. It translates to CSAIGTSGTDTQYF.

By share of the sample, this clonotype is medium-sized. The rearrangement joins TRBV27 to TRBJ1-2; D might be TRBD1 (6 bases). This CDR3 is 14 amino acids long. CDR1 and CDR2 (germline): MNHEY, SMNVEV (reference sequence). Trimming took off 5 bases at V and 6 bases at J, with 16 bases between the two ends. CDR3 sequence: CASSPLGGGNGYTF. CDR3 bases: TGTGCCAGCAGTCCCCTGGGAGGGGGTAATGGCTACACCTTC.

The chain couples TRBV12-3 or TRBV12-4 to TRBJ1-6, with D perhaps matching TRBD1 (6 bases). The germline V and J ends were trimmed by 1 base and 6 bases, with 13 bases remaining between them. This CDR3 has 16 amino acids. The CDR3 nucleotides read TGTGCCAGCAGTTTAGACGGGGCAGGGGCTAATTCACCCCTCCACTTT. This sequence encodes CASSLDGAGANSPLHF.

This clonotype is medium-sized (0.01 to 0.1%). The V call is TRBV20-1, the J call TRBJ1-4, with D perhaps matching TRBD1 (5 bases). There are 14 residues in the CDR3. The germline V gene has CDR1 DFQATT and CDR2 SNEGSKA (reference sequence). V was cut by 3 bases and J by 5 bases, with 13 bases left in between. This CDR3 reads CSASPGQSNEKLFF. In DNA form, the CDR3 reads TGCAGTGCTAGCCCCGGACAATCGAATGAAAAACTGTTTTTT.

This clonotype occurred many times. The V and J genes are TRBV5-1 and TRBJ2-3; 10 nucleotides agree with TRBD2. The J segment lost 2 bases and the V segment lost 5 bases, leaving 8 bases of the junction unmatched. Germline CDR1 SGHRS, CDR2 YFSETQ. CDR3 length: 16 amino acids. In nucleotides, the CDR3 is TGCGCCAGCAGGGGAGGACTAGCGGCCCACACAGATACGCAGTATTTT. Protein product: CASRGGLAAHTDTQYF.

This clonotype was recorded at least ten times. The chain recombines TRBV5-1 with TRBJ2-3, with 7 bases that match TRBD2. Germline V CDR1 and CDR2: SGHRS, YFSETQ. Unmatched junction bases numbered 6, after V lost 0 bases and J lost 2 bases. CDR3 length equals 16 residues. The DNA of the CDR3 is TGCGCCAGCAGCTTGGGTTCCGGGGGGAACACAGATACGCAGTATTTT. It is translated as CASSLGSGGNTDTQYF.

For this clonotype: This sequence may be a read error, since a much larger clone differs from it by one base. DNA of the CDR3: TGTGCCAACGGAGCGGGGGTGACGTACCAAGAGACCCAGTACTTC. This gives the protein CANGAGVTYQETQYF. The chain has TRBV28 and TRBJ2-5; TRBD2 agrees at 8 bases. The V segment lost 10 bases and the J segment 0 bases; nucleotides outside the gene matches: 10. Germline values: CDR1 MDHEN, CDR2 SYDVKM. CDR3 length: 15 residues. Full variable domain (remainder filled in from reference TRBV28 and TRBJ2-5): DVKVTQSSRYLVKRTGEKVFLECVQDMDHENMFWYRQDPGLGLRLIYFSYDVKMKEKGDIPEGYSVSREKKERFSLILESASTNQTSMYLCANGAGVTYQETQYFGPGTRLLVL.

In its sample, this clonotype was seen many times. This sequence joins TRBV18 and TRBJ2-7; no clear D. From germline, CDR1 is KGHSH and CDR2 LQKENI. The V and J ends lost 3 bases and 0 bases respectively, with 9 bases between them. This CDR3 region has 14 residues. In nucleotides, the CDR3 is TGTGCCAGCTCACCCCCGGGCCTCTCCTACGAGCAGTACTTC. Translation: CASSPPGLSYEQYF.

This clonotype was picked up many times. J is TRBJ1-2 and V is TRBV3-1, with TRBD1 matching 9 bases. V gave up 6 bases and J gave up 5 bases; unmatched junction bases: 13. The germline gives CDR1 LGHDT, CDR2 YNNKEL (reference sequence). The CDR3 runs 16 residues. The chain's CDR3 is CASRHETGGSLYGYTF. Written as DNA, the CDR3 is TGTGCCAGCAGACACGAGACAGGGGGGAGTCTATATGGCTACACCTTC.